The T cell receptor beta chain described here comes from a study of T cell changes during pregnancy in multiple sclerosis. Trimming pared 1 base from V and 4 bases from J, leaving 5 bases between. This CDR3 is 13 amino acids long. The germline V gene has CDR1 LNHNV and CDR2 YYDKDF (reference sequence). Method: immunoSEQ multiplex PCR; TCRdb's copy keeps in-frame clones and lacks some. The sample lists about 36,000 clones, just over 90% seen once, with 0.35% to 0.5% in the top ten. Material: CD4+ T cells from peripheral blood mononuclear cells, obtained in the first trimester of pregnancy. The V gene is TRBV15, the J gene TRBJ2-1, with D uncertain. This TCR was sampled from a female donor with multiple sclerosis, enrolled in a pregnancy study. The CDR3 loop reads CATSRAVYNEQFF. DNA for the CDR3: TGTGCCACCAGCAGAGCAGTGTACAATGAGCAGTTCTTC. Full variable domain (remainder filled in from reference TRBV15 and TRBJ2-1): DAMVIQNPRYQVTQFGKPVTLSCSQTLNHNVMYWYQQKSSQAPKLLFHYYDKDFNNEADTPDNFQSRRPNTSFCFLDIRSPGLGDTAMYLCATSRAVYNEQFFGPGTRLTVL.